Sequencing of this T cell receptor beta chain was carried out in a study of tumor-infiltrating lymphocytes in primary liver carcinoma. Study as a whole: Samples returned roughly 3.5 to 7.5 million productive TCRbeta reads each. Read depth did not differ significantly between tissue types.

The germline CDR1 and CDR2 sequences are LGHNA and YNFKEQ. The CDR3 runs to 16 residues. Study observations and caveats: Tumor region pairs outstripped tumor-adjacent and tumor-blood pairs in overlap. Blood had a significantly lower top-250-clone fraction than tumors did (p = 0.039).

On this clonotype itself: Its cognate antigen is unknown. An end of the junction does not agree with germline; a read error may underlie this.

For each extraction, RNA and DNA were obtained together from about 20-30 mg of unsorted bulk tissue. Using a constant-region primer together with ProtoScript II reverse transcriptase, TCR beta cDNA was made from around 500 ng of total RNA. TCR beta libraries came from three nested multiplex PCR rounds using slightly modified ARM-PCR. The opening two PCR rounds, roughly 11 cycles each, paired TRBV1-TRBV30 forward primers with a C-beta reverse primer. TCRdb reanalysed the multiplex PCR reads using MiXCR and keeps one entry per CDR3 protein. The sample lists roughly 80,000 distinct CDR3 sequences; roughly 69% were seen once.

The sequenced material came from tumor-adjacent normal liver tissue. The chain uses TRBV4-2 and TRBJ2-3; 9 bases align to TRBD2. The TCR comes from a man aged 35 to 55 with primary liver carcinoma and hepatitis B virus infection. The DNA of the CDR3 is TGTGCCAGCAGCCAGGACGGTAGCGGGAGATCAGATATGCAGTATTTT. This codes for CASSQDGSGRSDMQYF.